Only a few counts were recorded for the clone carrying this TCR beta chain. The antigen is unknown. This sample is drawn from a study of T cells in Graves' hyperthyroidism and ophthalmopathy. The source material, RNA transcripts, was used to amplify TCR beta CDR3 regions. The TCR CDR3 first-round RT-PCR relied on the HTBI primer set. TCRdb passed the multiplex PCR reads through MiXCR, listing each CDR3 protein once. This sample yields 140,000 or so distinct CDR3 sequences, of which 22% are seen a single time; more than 65% belongs to the top ten. Regarding the study as a whole: Separation of ophthalmopathy from stable hyperthyroidism was achieved by a 13 V-J model.

The receptor's source is a woman aged 45 to 65 with Graves' hyperthyroidism that later progressed to Graves' ophthalmopathy. The sample was blood.

CDR3 in DNA: TGCAGTGCTACAGGGGGGAGCTACGAGCAGTACTTC. The encoded protein is CSATGGSYEQYF. The chain recombines TRBV20-1 with TRBJ2-7; tentative D call: TRBD1 (7 bases). This CDR3 contains 12 residues. Germline V gene sequence: CDR1 DFQATT, CDR2 SNEGSKA (reference sequence). Trimming left V 4 bases short and J 3 bases short, with 10 bases between.